Detailed here is one TCR beta chain. This receptor's antigen is unknown. No clone much larger than this one lies a single base away; base qualities are absent. Libraries were made using the immunoSEQ multiplex PCR assay. In TCRdb, the immuneACCESS table is reduced to in-frame sequences with V and J assigned. These tables do not hold every clone; where another copy was compared, an unresolved V gene accounts for under half, and the others remain unexplained. The sample table lists tens of thousands of clones, about 95% of them with a count of one. In total, the top ten clones hold around 1.1% of the sample. Between the V and J ends, shortened by 5 bases and 4 bases respectively, the junction contains 21 bases. Per the germline V gene, SGHTA is the CDR1 and FQGNSA is the CDR2. The CDR3 spans 17 residues, from the cysteine through the phenylalanine. The DNA shown is the 51-base CDR3, in frame from base 1.

This record belongs to a study of T cell changes during pregnancy in multiple sclerosis (dated by TCRdb to about 2019). Notes on the research overall: Changes in the T cell repertoire over the course of pregnancy were examined in this study in women with multiple sclerosis.

The clonotype was recovered from a female donor with multiple sclerosis, enrolled in a pregnancy study. The starting material was peripheral blood, obtained in the second trimester of pregnancy. The chain is assembled from TRBV7-2 and TRBJ1-3, with TRBD1 tentatively as D gene (5 bases match). In nucleotide form, the sequence is TGTGCCAGCAGCACCCGCACAGTGGGGCGAAGGGGAAACACCATATATTTT. Translated, it gives CASSTRTVGRRGNTIYF. Reference TRBV7-2 and TRBJ1-3 proteins supply the regions before and after the CDR3; the full variable domain is: GAGVSQSPSNKVTEKGKDVELRCDPISGHTALYWYRQSLGQGLEFLIYFQGNSAPDKSGLPSDRFSAERTGGSVSTLTIQRTQQEDSAVYLCASSTRTVGRRGNTIYFGEGSWLTVV.